This T cell receptor (beta chain) was found in a study of T-cell reconstitution after alpha-beta-depleted transplantation in children. During its preparation, the TCRbeta library received unique molecular identifiers. In TCRdb, the PCR reads were re-called with MiXCR into one record per CDR3 protein. This table holds some 840,000 distinct CDR3 sequences, about 16% found once. As concerns this clonotype: What it recognizes is unknown.

Study-wide results and caveats: Several hundred graft clones that had expanded were reportedly the source of alpha-beta T cells about two months after transplant.

The CDR3 loop spans 20 amino acids. Germline CDR1 and CDR2: SNHLY and FYNNEI. V was trimmed by 4 bases and J by 2 bases, leaving 29 bases between them. The specimen comprised PBMCs, mostly from graft donor cells, sampled 360 days after TCRalphabeta/CD19-depleted stem cell transplant. The chain couples TRBV2 to TRBJ1-1, with D tentatively TRBD1 (5 bases). The source of this sequence is a male patient between 5 and 17 years old who had a stem cell transplant for acute lymphoblastic leukemia, so the T cells may come from the graft donor. The CDR3 DNA reads as TGTGCCAGCAGTGGGGGTCCCAGGGATTCGGTTCGAATTTCTAACACTGAAGCTTTCTTT. Its translation is CASSGGPRDSVRISNTEAFF.